The T cell receptor beta chain under discussion was sequenced for a study of blood T cell repertoires in COVID-19. Study context: COVID-19 samples from acute and convalescent phases originated in the United States, Italy and Spain. The cDNA or gDNA used as material had been derived from T cells, B-cell-depleted T cells, or PBMCs.

This clone came up once. Source study methods: Counts of nucleated cells, estimated from reference gene primer amplification, were obtained. Repertoires were generated with immunoSEQ multiplex PCR, while TCRdb's copy carries only in-frame clones and drops some. For V, J and clone size, that table is used; D and trimming come from the DNA. The table includes roughly 180,000 clones, 81% detected once. Enrolled through a virtual design, the participants were between 18 and 89 years of age and came from 24 US areas. Material: PBMCs or T cells enriched from blood (not recorded which). The origin of this receptor is a woman aged 40 to 50 with acute COVID-19.

This CDR3 reads CASSMTPSLDGYTF. For the CDR3, the DNA is TGTGCCAGTAGTATGACACCCAGTTTGGATGGCTACACCTTC. The gene calls are TRBV19 and TRBJ1-2, with unresolved D. V lost 3 bases and J lost 6, with 14 bases in between. This CDR3 has 14 residues. The germline V gene has CDR1 LNHDA and CDR2 SQIVND (reference sequence).